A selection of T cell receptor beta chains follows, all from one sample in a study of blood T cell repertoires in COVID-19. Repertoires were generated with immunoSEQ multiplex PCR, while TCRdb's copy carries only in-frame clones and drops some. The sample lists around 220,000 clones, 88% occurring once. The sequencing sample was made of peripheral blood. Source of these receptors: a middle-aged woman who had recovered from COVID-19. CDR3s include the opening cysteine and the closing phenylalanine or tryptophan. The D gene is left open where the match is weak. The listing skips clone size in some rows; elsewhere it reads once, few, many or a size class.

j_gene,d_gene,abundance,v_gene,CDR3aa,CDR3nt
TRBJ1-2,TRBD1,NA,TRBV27,CASSATGVGYGYTF,TGTGCCAGCAGTGCGACAGGGGTGGGGTATGGCTACACCTTC
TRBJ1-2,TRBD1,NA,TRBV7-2,CASSLAPRTGPVGYTF,TGTGCCAGCAGCTTAGCCCCTCGGACAGGACCGGTAGGCTACACCTTC
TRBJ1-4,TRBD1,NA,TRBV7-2,CASTPGGTGLNEKLFF,TGTGCCAGCACCCCTGGGGGGACAGGGCTAAATGAAAAACTGTTTTTT
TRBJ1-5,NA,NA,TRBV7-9,CASRLIEMEVLPQHF,TGTGCCAGCCGGCTTATTGAGATGGAGGTTCTGCCCCAGCATTTT
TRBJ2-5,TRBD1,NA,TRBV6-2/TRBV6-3,CASSYLGQGQETQYF,TGTGCCAGCAGTTACCTGGGACAGGGACAAGAGACCCAGTACTTC
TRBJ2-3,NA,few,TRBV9,CASSVSRGTDTQYF,TGTGCCAGCAGCGTATCCCGGGGCACAGATACGCAGTATTTT
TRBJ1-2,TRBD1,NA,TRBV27,CASSPLRDRDYGYTF,TGTGCCAGCAGTCCCCTCCGGGACAGGGACTATGGCTACACCTTC
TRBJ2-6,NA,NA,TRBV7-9,CAVKHGDTGANVLTF,TGTGCCGTAAAACACGGGGACACTGGGGCCAACGTCCTGACTTTC
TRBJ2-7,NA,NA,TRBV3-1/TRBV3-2,CASSQGRGGVRGEQYF,TGTGCCAGCAGCCAAGGTCGGGGAGGAGTCCGCGGCGAGCAGTACTTC
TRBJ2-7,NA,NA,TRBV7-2,CASSPHGSLDEQYF,TGTGCCAGCAGCCCCCACGGGAGCCTTGACGAGCAGTACTTC
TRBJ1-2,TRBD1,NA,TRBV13,CASSTTGGVYGYTF,TGTGCCAGCAGCACCACAGGGGGAGTTTATGGCTACACCTTC
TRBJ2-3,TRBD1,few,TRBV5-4,CASSLVTGGKDTQYF,TGTGCCAGCAGCTTGGTAACAGGGGGCAAAGATACGCAGTATTTT
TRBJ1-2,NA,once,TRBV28,CASSWVTARPYGYTF,TGTGCCAGCAGTTGGGTGACAGCGAGACCCTATGGCTACACCTTC
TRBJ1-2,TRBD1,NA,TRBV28,CASSAPGTDGPNYGYTF,TGTGCCAGCAGTGCCCCCGGGACAGACGGTCCTAACTATGGCTACACCTTC
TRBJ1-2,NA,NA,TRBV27,CASSFRQVGGYTF,TGTGCCAGCAGTTTTCGACAGGTTGGTGGCTACACCTTC
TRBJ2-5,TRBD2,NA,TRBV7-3,CASSLLAGDQETQYF,TGTGCCAGCAGCTTACTAGCGGGCGACCAAGAGACCCAGTACTTC